A single sample gave rise to the 30 T cell receptor beta chains below, sequenced in a study of blood T cell repertoires in COVID-19. Assay: immunoSEQ multiplex PCR; the TCRdb copy retains only in-frame clones and omits some. The sample carries 190,000 or so clones, around 87% recorded once. Sequenced material: peripheral blood. These receptors were taken from a man aged 35-49 years with active or convalescent COVID-19.

CDR3 region: CASSRGTSGSSYNEQFF. The CDR3 nucleotides are TGCGCCAGCAGCCGAGGGACTAGCGGGTCGTCCTACAATGAGCAGTTCTTC. The gene calls are TRBV4-3 and TRBJ2-1, with 12 bases lining up with TRBD2. The length of the CDR3 is 17 residues. The ends lost 4 bases at V and 1 base at J; junction bases unmatched: 5. The V gene's germline CDR1 is LGHNA and CDR2 YSLEER.

The V gene is TRBV6-6, the J gene TRBJ1-2; D unresolved. Trimming removed 3 bases at V and 6 bases at J, with 5 bases between. Per germline, CDR1 MNHNY and CDR2 SVGAGI (reference sequence). This CDR3 has 11 residues. CDR3 amino acids: CASSYRDGYTF. In nucleotides, the CDR3 is TGTGCCAGCAGTTATCGAGATGGCTACACCTTC.

The V call is TRBV11-1, the J call TRBJ2-5; 7 nucleotides line up with TRBD1. The germline gives CDR1 SGHAT, CDR2 FQDESV (reference sequence). The CDR3 contains 13 residues. The trim removed 10 bases at V and 3 bases at J, leaving 8 bases unmatched. CDR3 in amino acids: CAIQQGLEETQYF. The CDR3 DNA reads as TGTGCCATACAACAGGGGTTAGAAGAGACCCAGTACTTC.

The chain has TRBV19 and TRBJ2-3; 10 bases align to TRBD2. The CDR3 extends over 14 amino acids. With 5 bases clipped from V and 4 bases from J, the junction kept 3 bases outside the gene matches. CDR1 is LNHDA and CDR2 is SQIVND in the germline V gene (reference sequence). This chain's CDR3 is CASSSSGGSDTQYF. In nucleotides, the CDR3 is TGTGCCAGTAGTTCTAGCGGGGGATCAGATACGCAGTATTTT.

The V gene is TRBV29-1, the J gene TRBJ2-7, with 10 nucleotides matching TRBD1. This CDR3 contains 11 residues. The V segment lost 7 bases and the J segment 13 bases; nucleotides outside the gene matches: 10. Germline V CDR1 and CDR2: SQVTM, ANQGSEA. In nucleotides, the CDR3 is TGCAGCGGCGGACAGGGGGATAATCTATACTTC. This gives the protein CSGGQGDNLYF.

A single count supports this clone. The J gene is TRBJ1-3, the V gene TRBV3-1 (or the pseudogene TRBV3-2); 10 bases agree with TRBD1. CDR1 LGHDT and CDR2 YNNKEL come from the germline V gene (reference sequence). The V gene end was trimmed by 5 bases and the J gene end by 3 bases; junction bases not matched to a gene: 4. The CDR3 consists of 15 residues. The DNA for the CDR3 is TGTGCCAGCAGCTTGGGACAGGGGATTGGAAACACCATATATTTT. It specifies CASSLGQGIGNTIYF.

The chain joins TRBV7-8 to TRBJ2-7; D may be TRBD2 (5 bases). CDR3 length: 13 amino acids. V dropped 5 bases and J dropped 2 bases, with 10 bases sitting between them. Germline loops: CDR1 SGHVS, CDR2 FQNEAQ. CDR3 amino acids: CASSRGYTYEQYF. The DNA of the CDR3 is TGTGCCAGCAGCCGCGGGTATACCTACGAGCAGTACTTC.

The chain links TRBV2 to TRBJ1-4; D might be TRBD1 (5 bases). CDR1 and CDR2 from the germline V gene are SNHLY and FYNNEI. This CDR3 has 14 amino acids. V lost 4 bases and J 5 bases, leaving 11 bases between the germline ends. As DNA, the CDR3 is TGTGCCAGCAGTGTTGACAGAATAAATGAAAAACTGTTTTTT. It encodes CASSVDRINEKLFF. Drawing the rest from reference TRBV2 and TRBJ1-4, the complete variable domain is EPEVTQTPSHQVTQMGQEVILRCVPISNHLYFYWYRQILGQKVEFLVSFYNNEISEKSEIFDDQFSVERPDGSNFTLKIRSTKLEDSAMYFCASSVDRINEKLFFGSGTQLSVL.

The CDR3 region has the DNA TGTGCCAGCAGCCAAGATAGTAGAGCCAATCAGCCCCAGCATTTT. Translating gives CASSQDSRANQPQHF. V gene TRBV3-1 (or the pseudogene TRBV3-2) combines with J gene TRBJ1-5; no firm D call. The germline V gene has CDR1 LGHDT and CDR2 YNNKEL (reference sequence). CDR3 size: 15 residues. Trimming removed 0 bases from V and 3 bases from J, with 9 bases in between.

The chain joins TRBV7-6 to TRBJ2-3; 9 nucleotides match TRBD2. There are 18 residues in the CDR3. J was trimmed by 3 bases and V by 2 bases; bases with no gene match: 12. Germline V CDR1 and CDR2: SGHVS, FNYEAQ. Written as DNA, the CDR3 is TGTGCCAGCAGCTTATCAGCGGGGGGTTCCTGGGGAACAGATACGCAGTATTTT. It is translated as CASSLSAGGSWGTDTQYF.

The chain is built from TRBV5-4 and TRBJ2-1, with 7 positions matching TRBD2. CDR3 length: 15 amino acids. CDR1 and CDR2 (germline): SGHNT, YYREEE (reference sequence). Losses at the gene ends were 2 bases for V and 3 bases for J; bases not matched to a gene: 5. The chain's CDR3 is CASSFGSGLYNEQFF. The CDR3 DNA sequence: TGTGCCAGCAGCTTTGGTAGCGGGCTCTACAATGAGCAGTTCTTC.

The rearrangement joins TRBV10-2 to TRBJ1-2, with 7 bases that match TRBD1. Germline V lookup: CDR1 WSHSY, CDR2 SAAADI. The CDR3 runs 13 residues. V gave up 5 bases and J gave up 5 bases; unmatched junction bases: 5. CDR3 sequence: CASSPQGGYGYTF. DNA for the CDR3: TGCGCCAGCAGTCCCCAGGGGGGATATGGCTACACCTTC.

This clone appeared once. V and J are TRBV2 and TRBJ2-5, with D possibly matching TRBD1 (6 bases). The CDR3 extends over 13 amino acids. Germline loops: CDR1 SNHLY, CDR2 FYNNEI. V lost 1 base and J lost 7, with 10 bases in between. The CDR3 coding sequence is TGTGCCAGCAGTGAAGACAGGGAAGGGACCCAGTACTTC. This codes for CASSEDREGTQYF.

The genes are TRBV5-5 and TRBJ1-2, with D possibly TRBD1 on 5 matching bases. The CDR3 is 16 amino acids. V dropped 1 base and J dropped 3 bases, with 16 bases sitting between them. The germline gives CDR1 SGHKS, CDR2 YYEKEE (reference sequence). The CDR3 coding sequence is TGTGCCAGCAGCTTGCGGTTAGCGGGCAGGGACTATGGCTACACCTTC. Translated: CASSLRLAGRDYGYTF.

The V and J genes are TRBV12-2 and TRBJ1-1. TRBV12-2 is shown as a pseudogene. The CDR3 totals 13 residues. CDR3 sequence (DNA): TGTGCAAGTCGCTCGGGAGGGGGCACTGAAGCTTTCTTT. This sequence encodes CASRSGGGTEAFF.

The chain links TRBV6-1 to TRBJ1-2; TRBD1 agrees at 8 bases. V lost 3 bases to trimming and J lost 3 bases; unmatched junction nucleotides: 3. The CDR3 loop spans 14 amino acids. In germline, CDR1 is MNHNS, CDR2 SASEGT. The CDR3 reads CASSDRGLHYGYTF. The CDR3 DNA sequence: TGTGCCAGCAGTGACAGGGGGCTTCACTATGGCTACACCTTC.

The chain has TRBV7-2 and TRBJ2-7; TRBD2 matches at 11 bases. The junction had 6 bases not matched to a gene; V was cut back by 4 bases and J by 7 bases. This CDR3 comprises 14 residues. The germline V gene has CDR1 SGHTA and CDR2 FQGNSA. CDR3 DNA: TGTGCCAGCAGCTCTAGCGGGGGGATGAGGGAGCAGTACTTC. Its protein product is CASSSSGGMREQYF.

The V and J genes are TRBV7-3 and TRBJ2-7; 8 nucleotides match TRBD2. The CDR3 is 13 amino acids. The J segment lost 11 bases and the V segment lost 2 bases, leaving 8 bases of the junction unmatched. Germline CDR1 SGHTA, CDR2 FQGTGA. This CDR3 reads CASSLGGGGPKYF. In DNA form, the CDR3 reads TGTGCCAGCAGCTTAGGCGGCGGGGGGCCTAAGTACTTC.

The V call is TRBV19, the J call TRBJ1-5; 7 nucleotides match TRBD1. Germline V CDR1 and CDR2: LNHDA, SQIVND (reference sequence). V was clipped by 6 bases and J by 4 bases; unmatched bases: 6. The CDR3 has 14 residues. The CDR3 reads CASSRDSKNQPQHF. The DNA of the CDR3 is TGTGCCAGTAGCCGGGACAGCAAGAATCAGCCCCAGCATTTT.

This chain joins TRBV5-1 and TRBJ2-3; tentatively, D is TRBD2 (7 bases). This CDR3 is built from 16 residues. V lost 2 bases and J lost 0, with 13 bases in between. CDR1 is SGHRS, CDR2 YFSETQ, per germline. The CDR3 loop reads CASSFAGATSTDTQYF. The CDR3 region has the DNA TGCGCCAGCAGCTTTGCGGGGGCCACTAGCACAGATACGCAGTATTTT.

V gene TRBV4-3 combines with J gene TRBJ1-2; D is uncertain. Germline-derived CDR1 and CDR2 are LGHNA and YSLEER. Trimming removed 0 bases from V and 4 bases from J, with 12 bases in between. The CDR3 covers 15 residues. The CDR3 region has the DNA TGCGCCAGCAGCCAAGATCCGGAGGAGGTCTATGGCTACACCTTC. Translation: CASSQDPEEVYGYTF.

This clone was picked up a small number of times. The V call is TRBV20-1, the J call TRBJ2-5; D might be TRBD2 (5 bases). There are 11 residues in the CDR3. Germline CDR1 DFQATT, CDR2 SNEGSKA (reference sequence). Deletions cut 3 bases from V and 4 bases from J, with 6 bases between. The CDR3 coding sequence is TGCAGTGCTAGCGGGGTAGAGACCCAGTACTTC. Translation gives CSASGVETQYF.

V and J are TRBV30 and TRBJ1-2; 9 bases are a match to TRBD1. CDR3 length equals 15 residues. The V gene's germline CDR1 is GTSNPN and CDR2 SVGIG (reference sequence). The CDR3 is CASPGTGTGNYGYTF. DNA of the CDR3: TGTGCAAGTCCCGGGACAGGGACGGGGAACTATGGCTACACCTTC. Looking up the rest from reference TRBV30 and TRBJ1-2 gives the full variable domain: SQTIHQWPATLVQPVGSPLSLECTVEGTSNPNLYWYRQAAGRGLQLLFYSVGIGQISSEVPQNLSASRPQDRQFILSSKKLLLSDSGFYLCASPGTGTGNYGYTFGSGTRLTVV.

The CDR3 here is CASKEGGGNQPQHF. The CDR3 coding sequence is TGTGCCAGCAAAGAAGGGGGGGGCAATCAGCCCCAGCATTTT. The rearrangement joins TRBV28 to TRBJ1-5; TRBD1 is a possible D gene (6 bases). The germline CDR1 and CDR2 sequences are MDHEN and SYDVKM. This CDR3 spans 14 amino acids. V was shortened by 7 bases and J by 2 bases, with 12 bases between the two germline ends.

The chain recombines TRBV28 with TRBJ1-6; 7 nucleotides line up with TRBD1. After removal of 7 bases from V and 1 base from J, the junction contained 4 bases not matched to a gene. Germline CDR1 is MDHEN and CDR2 is SYDVKM. This CDR3 has 15 residues. The CDR3: CASNYRGSYNSPLHF. CDR3 in DNA: TGTGCCAGCAATTACAGGGGTTCCTATAATTCACCCCTCCACTTT.

The chain combines TRBV5-1 with TRBJ1-4; D gene unclear. Germline V gene lookup returns CDR1 SGHRS and CDR2 YFSETQ. V was trimmed by 3 bases and J by 0 bases, leaving 15 bases between them. The CDR3 sequence is 17 residues long. CDR3 DNA sequence: TGCGCCAGCAGCTCCCAAGCGGTAGTTGCAACTAATGAAAAACTGTTTTTT. Translation gives CASSSQAVVATNEKLFF.

This clone is a singleton in its sample. The chain employs TRBV27 and TRBJ1-6; D is perhaps TRBD1 (6 bases). CDR1 is MNHEY, CDR2 SMNVEV, per germline (reference sequence). The CDR3 length is 14 residues. V was clipped by 6 bases and J by 5 bases, with 11 bases between them. The CDR3 DNA is TGTGCCAGCAGAGCAGGGACACATAATTCACCCCTCCACTTT. Amino acids: CASRAGTHNSPLHF.

The chain is built from TRBV5-1 and TRBJ1-5; 8 positions agree with TRBD1. The CDR3 contains 15 residues. Losses at the gene ends were 4 bases for V and 5 bases for J; bases not matched to a gene: 8. Germline V gives CDR1 SGHRS, CDR2 YFSETQ. CDR3 in DNA: TGCGCCAGCAGCCCGGCAGGGGGCCCCCATCAGCCCCAGCATTTT. Translating it yields CASSPAGGPHQPQHF. The whole variable domain, remainder taken from reference TRBV5-1 and TRBJ1-5, is KAGVTQTPRYLIKTRGQQVTLSCSPISGHRSVSWYQQTPGQGLQFLFEYFSETQRNKGNFPGRFSGRQFSNSRSEMNVSTLELGDSALYLCASSPAGGPHQPQHFGDGTRLSIL.

This sequence joins TRBV7-9 and TRBJ1-6; 8 bases map to TRBD1. V gave up 4 bases and J gave up 17 bases; unmatched junction bases: 4. The CDR3 runs to 11 residues. CDR1 and CDR2 from the germline V gene are SEHNR and FQNEAQ (reference sequence). CDR3 sequence (DNA): TGTGCCAGCAGCTCCCTGACAGGGGTCCACTTT. Translating gives CASSSLTGVHF.

The genes are TRBV5-1 and TRBJ2-4; 7 bases map to TRBD1. The CDR3 covers 17 residues. Germline V gene data show CDR1 as SGHRS and CDR2 as YFSETQ. V lost 2 bases and J lost 1; bases outside the gene matches: 9. In DNA, the CDR3 is TGCGCCAGCAGCTTAACAGGGGAGTTTGGGGCCAAAAACATTCAGTACTTC. Translating it yields CASSLTGEFGAKNIQYF.